This TCR beta chain originates from a study of blood T cell repertoires in COVID-19. This clone was found once. The CDR3 sequence is 16 residues long. From germline, CDR1 is MNHNY and CDR2 SVGAGI (reference sequence). V shed 1 base and J 2 bases; nucleotides not matched to a gene: 4. Only in-frame clones appear in the TCRdb table, and some are missing; sequencing was by immunoSEQ multiplex PCR. This table has 200,000 to 250,000 clones, nearly 90% appearing once. The specimen sequenced was peripheral blood. This chain uses TRBV6-6 with TRBJ2-3; 9 bases match TRBD2. The TCR originated in a woman between 18 and 30 years old who had recovered from COVID-19. The DNA for the CDR3 is TGTGCCAGCAGTTACTTGTTAGCGGGAGACACAGATACGCAGTATTTT. Translating gives CASSYLLAGDTDTQYF.